These 9 T cell receptor beta chains were sequenced from one sample in a study of blood T cell repertoires in COVID-19. Assay: immunoSEQ multiplex PCR; the TCRdb copy retains only in-frame clones and omits some. The sample consists of about 300,000 clones, approximately 83% of them appearing once. The sample taken for sequencing was PBMCs or T cells enriched from blood (not recorded which). Receptors originate from a man aged 30 to 45 who had recovered from COVID-19.

The sample holds a few counts of this clone. V and J are TRBV5-1 and TRBJ2-1; TRBD1 matches at 9 bases. Germline V gene data show CDR1 as SGHRS and CDR2 as YFSETQ. The CDR3 has 15 amino acids. V was clipped by 1 base and J by 8 bases; unmatched bases: 7. The CDR3, as DNA: TGCGCCAGCAGCTTGCAACGGACAGGGGAAGATGAGCAGTTCTTC. Encoded protein: CASSLQRTGEDEQFF. The variable domain in full, with the rest retrieved from reference TRBV5-1 and TRBJ2-1, is KAGVTQTPRYLIKTRGQQVTLSCSPISGHRSVSWYQQTPGQGLQFLFEYFSETQRNKGNFPGRFSGRQFSNSRSEMNVSTLELGDSALYLCASSLQRTGEDEQFFGPGTRLTVL.

The V call is TRBV9, the J call TRBJ2-2, with D perhaps TRBD2 (5 bases). CDR1 is SGDLS and CDR2 is YYNGEE in the germline V gene. V lost 4 bases, J lost 4 bases, and 11 bases lay in between. This CDR3 is built from 14 residues. The CDR3: CASSLIGSTGELFF. CDR3 in DNA: TGTGCCAGCAGCCTAATTGGGAGCACCGGGGAGCTGTTTTTT. Variable domain in full (rest from reference TRBV9 and TRBJ2-2): DSGVTQTPKHLITATGQRVTLRCSPRSGDLSVYWYQQSLDQGLQFLIQYYNGEERAKGNILERFSAQQFPDLHSELNLSSLELGDSALYFCASSLIGSTGELFFGEGSRLTVL.

The V call is TRBV2, the J call TRBJ1-2; D remains ambiguous. This CDR3 has 13 amino acids. V was shortened by 4 bases and J by 6 bases, with 12 bases between the two germline ends. Germline loops: CDR1 SNHLY, CDR2 FYNNEI. DNA of the CDR3: TGTGCCAGCAGTGGAGGCACTCTCCATGGCTACACCTTC. Its translation is CASSGGTLHGYTF.

This chain uses TRBV19 with TRBJ1-2, with TRBD1 as a possible D gene (6 bases). CDR1 LNHDA and CDR2 SQIVND come from the germline V gene (reference sequence). CDR3 length equals 14 residues. V was cut by 7 bases and J by 6 bases, with 18 bases left in between. The DNA of the CDR3 is TGTGCCAGTACCCCTACCCAGGGGCGCGATGGCTACACCTTC. Its protein is CASTPTQGRDGYTF.

The V gene is TRBV30, the J gene TRBJ2-2; TRBD2 might be the D (6 bases). CDR1 and CDR2 from the germline V gene are GTSNPN and SVGIG (reference sequence). V dropped 4 bases and J dropped 0 bases, with 15 bases sitting between them. The length of the CDR3 is 16 residues. The CDR3 reads CAWIRAGTANTGELFF. The CDR3 region has the DNA TGTGCCTGGATTCGGGCGGGGACCGCGAACACCGGGGAGCTGTTTTTT.

This sequence joins TRBV4-1 and TRBJ1-5; 7 bases line up with TRBD1. Germline trimming cut 0 bases from V and 4 bases from J; bases unmatched to any gene: 6. Looked up from germline, CDR1 is MGHRA and CDR2 is YSYEKL. The CDR3 has 16 residues. The CDR3 sequence: CASSQEPGTANQPQHF. The CDR3 nucleotides read TGCGCCAGCAGCCAAGAGCCGGGGACAGCGAATCAGCCCCAGCATTTT.

The chain employs TRBV9 and TRBJ1-2, with TRBD1 identical over 7 bases. The germline V gene encodes CDR1 SGDLS and CDR2 YYNGEE. V trimming: 3 bases; J trimming: 3 bases; junction bases outside the gene matches: 5. This CDR3 is built from 14 residues. For the CDR3, the DNA is TGTGCCAGCAGCGCCCAGGGACAGTACTATGGCTACACCTTC. It specifies CASSAQGQYYGYTF.

V is TRBV19 and J is TRBJ1-6; 7 bases are a match to TRBD1. The V segment lost 3 bases and the J segment 4 bases; nucleotides outside the gene matches: 6. CDR3 length: 16 amino acids. Germline V gene lookup returns CDR1 LNHDA and CDR2 SQIVND (reference sequence). Here the CDR3 reads CASSITTGSYNSPLHF. The CDR3, as DNA: TGTGCCAGTAGTATTACGACAGGGTCATATAATTCACCCCTCCACTTT.

Here the CDR3 reads CAISESLQANQPQHF. For the CDR3, the DNA is TGTGCCATCAGTGAGTCACTACAGGCCAATCAGCCCCAGCATTTT. The chain combines TRBV10-3 with TRBJ1-5; maybe TRBD1 (5 bases). Germline V CDR1 and CDR2: ENHRY, SYGVKD. The CDR3 is made up of 15 amino acids. The germline V and J ends were trimmed by 0 bases and 3 bases, with 9 bases remaining between them.